This entry lists 27 T cell receptor beta chains sequenced from one sample in a study of T-cell memory formation after mild COVID-19. TCRdb re-called the 5' RACE reads through MiXCR, storing one row per CDR3 protein. Here the sample spans approximately 560,000 distinct CDR3 sequences, 15% to 20% being singletons. The sample comprised PBMCs or a T cell subset sorted from them (not recorded which). The receptors derive from an adult woman who had mild COVID-19 (a few samples of this study predate the infection). Cell type and time point are not known.

V and J are TRBV19 and TRBJ1-2; tentatively, D is TRBD1 (5 bases). V was clipped by 6 bases and J by 0 bases, with 8 bases between them. CDR3 size: 13 residues. CDR1 and CDR2 (germline): LNHDA, SQIVND (reference sequence). Here the CDR3 DNA reads TGTGCCAGTAGGTGGGACCCTAACTATGGCTACACCTTC. Translating gives CASRWDPNYGYTF.

This rearrangement joins TRBV9 to TRBJ2-7; no reliable D call. This CDR3 comprises 13 residues. V was clipped by 0 bases and J by 4 bases, with 8 bases between them. Germline V gene data show CDR1 as SGDLS and CDR2 as YYNGEE. CDR3 sequence (DNA): TGTGCCAGCAGCGTAGATGGGATTTACGAGCAGTACTTC. It translates to CASSVDGIYEQYF.

This clonotype has just a few counts. The chain joins TRBV25-1 to TRBJ2-1; maybe TRBD2 (5 bases). Germline values: CDR1 MGHDK, CDR2 SYGVNS. The V end lost 2 bases, the J end lost 1 base, and 12 bases lay between the germline ends. There are 16 residues in the CDR3. The CDR3 reads CASSETDGKSYNEQFF. The CDR3, as DNA: TGTGCCAGCAGTGAAACGGACGGGAAATCCTACAATGAGCAGTTCTTC.

The sample holds a few counts of this clonotype. This chain uses TRBV27 with TRBJ2-1; the match to TRBD2 covers 9 bases. CDR1 and CDR2 from the germline V gene are MNHEY and SMNVEV (reference sequence). The ends lost 7 bases at V and 4 bases at J; junction bases unmatched: 5. There are 14 residues in the CDR3. The CDR3 is CASITSGPYNEQFF. The CDR3 coding sequence is TGTGCCAGCATAACTAGCGGGCCATACAATGAGCAGTTCTTC.

This clonotype was detected a few times. The gene calls are TRBV11-3 and TRBJ1-5; no firm D call. Between the trimmed V and J ends, which lost 1 base and 9 bases, there was a span of 4 bases. The CDR3 covers 11 residues. CDR1 and CDR2 (germline): SGHNT, YENEEA. The CDR3 spells CASSLVTPQHF. The CDR3, as DNA: TGTGCCAGCAGCTTAGTGACGCCCCAGCATTTT.

This clonotype was observed a few times. One end of the junction does not line up with germline, which may come from a read error. Here the CDR3 reads CASSAPGQGTYEQYF. The CDR3, as DNA: TGTGCCAGCTCAGCACCGGGACAGGGGACCTACGAGCAGTACTTC. V and J are TRBV18 and TRBJ2-7; 10 bases line up with TRBD1. This CDR3 is built from 15 residues. Germline V gene lookup returns CDR1 KGHSH and CDR2 LQKENI.

The table lists this clonotype with many counts. The chain is built from TRBV29-1 and TRBJ2-3; tentatively, D is TRBD1 (5 bases). The CDR3 has 14 residues. Trimming took off 6 bases at V and 2 bases at J, with 15 bases between the two ends. Germline assignment: CDR1 SQVTM and CDR2 ANQGSEA. The chain's CDR3 is CSVAGHSNTDTQYF. CDR3 DNA sequence: TGCAGCGTGGCCGGACATAGTAACACAGATACGCAGTATTTT.

CDR3 coding DNA: TGTGCCATCAGTGAGTCGGGGACGGCCTACGAGCAGTACTTC. Protein product: CAISESGTAYEQYF. This chain links TRBV10-3 with TRBJ2-7; tentatively, D is TRBD1 or TRBD2 (5 bases each). CDR1 is ENHRY, CDR2 SYGVKD, per germline. This CDR3 region has 14 residues. V was trimmed by 0 bases and J by 2 bases, leaving 8 bases between them.

The chain couples TRBV30 to TRBJ2-5; D might be TRBD1 (5 bases). Trimming took off 1 base at V and 2 bases at J, with 8 bases between the two ends. The CDR3 is 13 amino acids. From germline, CDR1 is GTSNPN and CDR2 SVGIG (reference sequence). The DNA of the CDR3 is TGTGCCTGGAGTGGGCCAGGGCAAGAGACCCAGTACTTC. Residues: CAWSGPGQETQYF.

This clonotype was counted only a few times. The V and J genes are TRBV5-4 and TRBJ1-6; D remains ambiguous. Germline V gives CDR1 SGHNT, CDR2 YYREEE (reference sequence). V gave up 0 bases and J gave up 0 bases, with 10 bases separating them. The CDR3 is 17 residues long. The CDR3 loop reads CASSLAPGRSYNSPLHF. DNA for the CDR3: TGTGCCAGCAGCTTGGCCCCAGGACGCTCCTATAATTCACCCCTCCACTTT. The variable domain in full, completed from reference TRBV5-4 and TRBJ1-6, reads ETGVTQSPTHLIKTRGQQVTLRCSSQSGHNTVSWYQQALGQGPQFIFQYYREEENGRGNFPPRFSGLQFPNYSSELNVNALELDDSALYLCASSLAPGRSYNSPLHFGNGTRLTVT.

This clonotype was seen only a few times. The gene calls are TRBV4-1 and TRBJ2-2; D possibly uses TRBD1 or TRBD2 (6 bases each). Germline loops: CDR1 MGHRA, CDR2 YSYEKL. Trimming removed 4 bases from V and 4 bases from J, with 16 bases in between. There are 16 residues in the CDR3. The CDR3 DNA follows: TGCGCCAGCAGCCTACCTAGGGGGGCCGGCACCGGGGAGCTGTTTTTT. Its translation: CASSLPRGAGTGELFF.

The sample holds a few counts of this clonotype. V gene TRBV9 combines with J gene TRBJ2-7; D possibly uses TRBD1 or TRBD2 (7 bases each). CDR1 is SGDLS, CDR2 YYNGEE, per germline. Trimming took 4 bases from V and 3 from J, leaving 14 bases between them. This CDR3 is built from 14 residues. In DNA form, the CDR3 reads TGTGCCAGCAGCCCCCAGGGGGGGGTCTACGAGCAGTACTTC. This gives the protein CASSPQGGVYEQYF.

This clonotype turned up a few times. The J gene is TRBJ1-5, the V gene TRBV20-1; D not certain. The CDR3 is made up of 15 amino acids. V was clipped by 0 bases and J by 2 bases, with 11 bases between them. Per the germline V gene, CDR1 is DFQATT and CDR2 is SNEGSKA (reference sequence). The CDR3 sequence: CSARERAGRNQPQHF. DNA of the CDR3: TGCAGTGCTAGAGAAAGAGCAGGACGCAATCAGCCCCAGCATTTT.

The chain is built from TRBV24-1 and TRBJ2-3; 7 bases agree with TRBD2. Unmatched junction bases numbered 9, after V lost 1 base and J lost 3 bases. The germline gives CDR1 KGHDR, CDR2 SFDVKD. CDR3 size: 17 residues. The CDR3 nucleotides read TGTGCCACCAGTGATTTAGGGGCGGGAGTAGCTACAGATACGCAGTATTTT. Protein: CATSDLGAGVATDTQYF.

This clonotype came up a few times. The V and J genes are TRBV4-1 and TRBJ2-7; D not certain. The CDR3 spans 15 residues. Looked up from germline, CDR1 is MGHRA and CDR2 is YSYEKL. Trimming shortened V by 1 base and J by 3 bases, and 13 bases separated the two germline ends. The CDR3 protein is CASSQVAGPLYEQYF. CDR3 bases: TGCGCCAGCAGCCAAGTGGCAGGACCCCTCTACGAGCAGTACTTC.

The genes are TRBV20-1 and TRBJ1-2; D uncertain. CDR1 is DFQATT and CDR2 is SNEGSKA in the germline V gene (reference sequence). Trimming stripped 5 bases from V and 1 base from J, with 8 bases between. CDR3 length: 12 amino acids. The CDR3 bases are TGCAGTGCTCCGACAAATAACTATGGCTACACCTTC. Translating it yields CSAPTNNYGYTF.

This clonotype was detected a few times. The V and J genes are TRBV4-1 and TRBJ2-1; TRBD2 agrees at 9 bases. V was clipped by 6 bases and J by 6 bases; unmatched bases: 9. CDR1 and CDR2 (germline): MGHRA, YSYEKL. There are 15 residues in the CDR3. The CDR3 here is CASSPWRGGGNEQFF. In DNA, the CDR3 is TGCGCCAGCAGTCCTTGGCGGGGGGGCGGCAATGAGCAGTTCTTC.

This clonotype has at least ten counts. CDR3 nucleotide sequence: TGTGCCAGCAGCCCAATTGGGGAGACCTACAATGAGCAGTTCTTC. It codes for CASSPIGETYNEQFF. The chain recombines TRBV7-9 with TRBJ2-1; TRBD2 is a possible D gene (5 bases). The CDR3 length is 15 residues. Per the germline V gene, CDR1 is SEHNR and CDR2 is FQNEAQ (reference sequence). Trimming removed 5 bases at V and 2 bases at J, with 13 bases between.

The V call is TRBV5-5, the J call TRBJ1-4; D is uncertain. CDR3 length: 14 residues. Per germline, CDR1 SGHKS and CDR2 YYEKEE (reference sequence). V gave up 3 bases and J gave up 7 bases, with 13 bases separating them. CDR3 DNA: TGTGCCAGCAGCTATGCTGGGATTCGTGAAAAACTGTTTTTT. Protein sequence: CASSYAGIREKLFF.

The chain carries TRBV24-1 and TRBJ2-5; TRBD2 agrees at 9 bases. The CDR3 has 15 residues. V trimming: 6 bases; J trimming: 3 bases; junction bases outside the gene matches: 7. Germline-derived CDR1 and CDR2 are KGHDR and SFDVKD. In DNA, the CDR3 is TGTGCCACCAGTTCTGTGACTAGCGGTAAAGAGACCCAGTACTTC. It codes for CATSSVTSGKETQYF.

This clonotype was detected a few times. In DNA, the CDR3 is TGTGCCAGCAGCCAAGGGGGATTGGCGACCCAGTACTTC. Protein: CASSQGGLATQYF. V and J are TRBV3-1 and TRBJ2-5; D is undetermined. This CDR3 has 13 amino acids. V gave up 1 base and J gave up 7 bases, with 10 bases separating them. Germline V gene sequence: CDR1 LGHDT, CDR2 YNNKEL (reference sequence).

This chain uses TRBV20-1 with TRBJ2-1; D not certain. This CDR3 is 13 amino acids long. Germline CDR1 is DFQATT and CDR2 is SNEGSKA (reference sequence). V dropped 0 bases and J dropped 3 bases, with 6 bases sitting between them. The DNA of the CDR3 is TGCAGTGCTAGAGACAACGGCTACAATGAGCAGTTCTTC. As protein: CSARDNGYNEQFF.

This clonotype was counted a few times. This chain joins TRBV18 and TRBJ1-1, with a tentative D call TRBD1 (5 bases). The CDR3 covers 13 residues. Between the trimmed V and J ends, which lost 4 bases and 7 bases, there was a span of 13 bases. In germline, CDR1 is KGHSH, CDR2 LQKENI. The CDR3 reads CASSRAQGHEAFF. CDR3 bases: TGTGCCAGCTCACGTGCTCAGGGTCATGAAGCTTTCTTT.

V gene TRBV2 combines with J gene TRBJ2-7, with 8 bases lining up with TRBD1. Germline V gives CDR1 SNHLY, CDR2 FYNNEI. There are 13 residues in the CDR3. Trimming at V came to 6 bases and at J to 2 bases, leaving 3 bases not matched to a gene. The CDR3 here is CASSGTGTYEQYF. CDR3 bases: TGTGCCAGCAGCGGGACAGGTACCTACGAGCAGTACTTC.

This clonotype showed up just a few times. CDR3 nucleotide sequence: TGTGCCAGCAGTTTAGCAGGGCGTAAGGGGCCCCAGCATTTT. Encoded protein: CASSLAGRKGPQHF. The chain links TRBV12-3 or TRBV12-4 to TRBJ1-5; D not certain. This CDR3 region has 14 residues. The V end lost 0 bases, the J end lost 9 bases, and 12 bases lay between the germline ends.

The chain has TRBV5-1 and TRBJ1-1; D call uncertain. Germline V gene lookup returns CDR1 SGHRS and CDR2 YFSETQ. V was pared by 0 bases and J by 7 bases, with 10 bases between. The CDR3 totals 13 residues. The CDR3 is CASSLGPTGEAFF. The CDR3 DNA reads as TGCGCCAGCAGCTTGGGCCCGACGGGTGAAGCTTTCTTT.

The CDR3 is CASSLKEGPVLNTEAFF. The CDR3 bases are TGTGCCAGCAGCTTAAAAGAGGGGCCCGTCTTGAACACTGAAGCTTTCTTT. V and J are TRBV7-8 and TRBJ1-1, with D possibly matching TRBD1 (5 bases). The CDR3 loop spans 17 amino acids. Germline CDR1 SGHVS, CDR2 FQNEAQ. Trimming removed 2 bases from V and 0 bases from J, with 16 bases in between. The whole variable domain, remainder taken from reference TRBV7-8 and TRBJ1-1, is GAGVSQSPRYKVAKRGQDVALRCDPISGHVSLFWYQQALGQGPEFLTYFQNEAQLDKSGLPSDRFFAERPEGSVSTLKIQRTQQEDSAVYLCASSLKEGPVLNTEAFFGQGTRLTVV.